Included here is one TCR beta chain sequence, with context. Profiling relied on immunoSEQ multiplex PCR, and the TCRdb table lists in-frame clones only, not all of them. The sample includes about 56,000 clones, 92% of them seen just once. CDR3 length: 19 amino acids. J gave up 0 bases and V 1 base, and 9 bases lay outside the gene matches. The germline CDR1 and CDR2 sequences are SGHDN and FVKESK. The sample originates from a study of CD4 T cells in relation to SARS-CoV-2 and coronaviruses. The overall study: Convalescent donors were aged roughly 20 to 75, with median roughly 38 years.

The chain uses TRBV14 and TRBJ2-3; 11 bases fit TRBD2. The origin of this receptor is an adult with COVID-19. Sequencing was done on a sample of naive CD4+ T cells from PBMCs. The sample's subset: naive CD4+ T cells isolated by negative enrichment. CDR3 nucleotides: TGTGCCAGCAGCCAAGGTAGCGGGAGGGCCTTCTCGAGCACAGATACGCAGTATTTT. Translated: CASSQGSGRAFSSTDTQYF.